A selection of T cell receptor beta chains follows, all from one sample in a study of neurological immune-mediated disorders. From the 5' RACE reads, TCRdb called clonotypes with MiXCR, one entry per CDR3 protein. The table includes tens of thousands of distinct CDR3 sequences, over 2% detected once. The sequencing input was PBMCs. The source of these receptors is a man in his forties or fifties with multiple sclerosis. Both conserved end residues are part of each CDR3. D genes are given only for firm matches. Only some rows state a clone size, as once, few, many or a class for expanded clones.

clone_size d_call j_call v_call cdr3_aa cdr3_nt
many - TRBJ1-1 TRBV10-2 CASKYSGDTEAFF TGCGCCAGCAAATACAGCGGGGACACTGAAGCTTTCTTT
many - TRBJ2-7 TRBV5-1 CASSSDREGGEQYF TGCGCCAGCAGCTCTGACAGGGAGGGTGGCGAGCAGTACTTC
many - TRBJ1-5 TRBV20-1 CSARVLTEGNQPQHF TGCAGTGCTAGAGTCCTTACAGAGGGCAATCAGCCCCAGCATTTT
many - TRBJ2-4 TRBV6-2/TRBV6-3 CASRTFRGTKKIQYF TGTGCCAGCAGAACCTTCAGGGGGACTAAAAAAATTCAGTACTTC
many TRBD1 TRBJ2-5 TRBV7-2 CASSHLLDRITETQYF TGTGCCAGCAGCCACCTATTGGACAGGATAACAGAGACCCAGTACTTC
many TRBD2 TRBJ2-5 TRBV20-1 CSASGGAETQYF TGCAGTGCTAGCGGGGGGGCGGAGACCCAGTACTTC
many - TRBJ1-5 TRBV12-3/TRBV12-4 CASSPPGRRNQPQHF TGTGCCAGCAGTCCCCCAGGGAGGAGGAATCAGCCCCAGCATTTT
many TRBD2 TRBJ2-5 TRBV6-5 CASSYSTRGGPETQYF TGTGCCAGCAGTTACTCTACGCGGGGGGGCCCTGAGACCCAGTACTTC
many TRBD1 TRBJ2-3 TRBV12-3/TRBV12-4 CASSFSRGQDTQYF TGTGCCAGCAGTTTCAGTAGGGGGCAAGATACGCAGTATTTT
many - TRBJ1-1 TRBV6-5 CASSNGLTNTEAFF TGTGCCAGCAGCAACGGACTGACGAACACTGAAGCTTTCTTT
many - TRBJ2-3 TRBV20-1 CSASTTGSTDTQYF TGCAGTGCTAGTACGACAGGAAGCACAGATACGCAGTATTTT
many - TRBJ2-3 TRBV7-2 CASSLRGGSSTDTQYF TGTGCCAGCAGCTTAAGGGGCGGGTCTAGCACAGATACGCAGTATTTT
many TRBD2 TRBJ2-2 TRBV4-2 CASSTGLAGNTGELFF TGTGCCAGCAGCACCGGACTAGCGGGGAACACCGGGGAGCTGTTTTTT
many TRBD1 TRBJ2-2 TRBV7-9 CASSSRGTGETGELFF TGTGCCAGCAGCTCACGAGGGACAGGTGAAACCGGGGAGCTGTTTTTT
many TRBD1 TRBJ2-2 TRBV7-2 CASSLGTGNTGELFF TGTGCCAGCAGCTTAGGGACAGGGAACACCGGGGAGCTGTTTTTT
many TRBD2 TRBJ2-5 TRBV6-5 CASRDGGDRETQYF TGTGCCAGCAGAGACGGGGGGGATCGAGAGACCCAGTACTTC
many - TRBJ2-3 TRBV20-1 CSARDPGGLNTDTQYF TGCAGTGCTAGAGATCCGGGGGGCCTGAACACAGATACGCAGTATTTT
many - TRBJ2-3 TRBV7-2 CASSFYSYTQYF TGTGCCAGCAGCTTCTATTCCTATACGCAGTATTTT
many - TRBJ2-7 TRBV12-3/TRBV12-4 CASSPPPGLPYEQYF TGTGCCAGCAGTCCCCCTCCGGGACTCCCCTACGAGCAGTACTTC
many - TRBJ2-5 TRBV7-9 CASSSLGLQETQYF TGTGCCAGCAGCTCTTTAGGGCTCCAAGAGACCCAGTACTTC
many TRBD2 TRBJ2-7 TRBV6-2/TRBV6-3 CASRSSLSGGAYEQYF TGTGCCAGCAGATCCTCCCTTAGCGGGGGGGCTTACGAGCAGTACTTC
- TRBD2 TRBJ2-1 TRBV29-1 CSVYGLGTYNEQFF TGCAGCGTATACGGACTAGGGACCTACAATGAGCAGTTCTTC
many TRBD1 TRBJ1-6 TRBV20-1 CSATTGQGQRSPLHF TGCAGTGCTACCACAGGACAGGGGCAAAGGTCACCCCTCCACTTT
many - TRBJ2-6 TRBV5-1 CASSRLGYNAPGLPLGANVLTF TGCGCCAGCAGTCGGCTTGGATACAACGCGCCAGGGCTCCCTCTCGGGGCCAACGTCCTGACTTTC
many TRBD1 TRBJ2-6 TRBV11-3 CASSLDPADRGRAGANVLTF TGTGCCAGCAGCTTAGACCCCGCCGACAGGGGCAGAGCTGGGGCCAACGTCCTGACTTTC
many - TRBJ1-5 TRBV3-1 CASSQEGSNQNF TGTGCCAGCAGCCAAGAGGGGAGCAACCAGAATTTT
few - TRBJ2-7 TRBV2 CASRPRREEQYF TGTGCCAGCAGGCCGCGGCGGGAAGAGCAGTACTTC
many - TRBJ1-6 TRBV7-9 CASSLGYNSPLHF TGTGCCAGCAGTTTAGGATATAATTCACCCCTCCACTTT
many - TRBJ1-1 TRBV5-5 CASSQNTEAFF TGTGCCAGCAGCCAGAACACTGAAGCTTTCTTT
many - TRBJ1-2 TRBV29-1 CSDSYYGYTF TGCAGCGACAGCTACTATGGCTACACCTTC
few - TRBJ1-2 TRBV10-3 CAIRNERDAGYTF TGTGCCATCAGGAATGAAAGGGACGCTGGCTACACCTTC
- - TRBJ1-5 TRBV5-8 CASSLLQAPRFGQPQNF TGTGCCAGCAGCTTGTTGCAGGCGCCCCGGTTCGGTCAGCCCCAGAATTTT
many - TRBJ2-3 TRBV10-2 CASSESALTTQYF TGCGCCAGCAGTGAGTCGGCGCTAACTACGCAGTATTTT
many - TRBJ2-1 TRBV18 CASSPGTVIYNEQFF TGTGCCAGCTCACCTGGGACGGTGATATACAATGAGCAGTTCTTC
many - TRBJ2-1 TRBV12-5 CASGPTVSPHNEQFF TGTGCTAGTGGCCCGACAGTCTCTCCGCACAATGAGCAGTTCTTC
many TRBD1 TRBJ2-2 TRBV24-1 CATSDTPGQGNTGELFF TGTGCCACCAGTGATACACCGGGACAGGGGAACACCGGGGAGCTGTTTTTT
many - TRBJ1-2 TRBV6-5 CASISAGDGYTF TGTGCCAGCATTTCGGCAGGGGATGGCTACACCTTC
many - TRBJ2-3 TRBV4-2 CASSQSPRDTQYF TGTGCCAGCAGCCAGAGTCCCCGGGACACGCAGTATTTT
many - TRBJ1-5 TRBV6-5 CAAGRGAGNQPQHF TGTGCCGCCGGAAGGGGGGCGGGCAATCAGCCCCAGCATTTT
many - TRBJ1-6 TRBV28 CASRLGRSPSSYNSPLHF TGTGCCAGCAGACTAGGACGGAGCCCGAGCTCCTATAATTCCCCCCTCCACTTT
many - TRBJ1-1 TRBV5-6 CASSRRGTEAFF TGTGCCAGCTCTAGGCGAGGCACTGAAGCTTTCTTT
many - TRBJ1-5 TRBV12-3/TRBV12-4 CASSPGIQPQHF TGTGCCAGCAGTCCAGGGATTCAGCCCCAGCATTTT
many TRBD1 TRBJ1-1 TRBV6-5 CASSPRGLDTEAFF TGTGCCAGCAGTCCCAGGGGGTTGGACACTGAAGCTTTCTTT
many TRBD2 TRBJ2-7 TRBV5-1 CASSFKRGAYEQYF TGCGCCAGCAGCTTTAAGCGGGGGGCCTACGAGCAGTACTTC
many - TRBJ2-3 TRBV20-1 CSAREPPTADTQYF TGCAGTGCTAGAGAACCGCCGACTGCAGATACGCAGTATTTT
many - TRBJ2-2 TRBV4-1 CASSQKPWTSNGELFF TGCGCCAGCAGCCAAAAACCATGGACAAGCAACGGGGAGCTGTTTTTT
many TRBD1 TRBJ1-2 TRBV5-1 CASSEDRGANYGYTF TGCGCCAGCAGCGAGGACAGGGGAGCTAACTATGGCTACACCTTC
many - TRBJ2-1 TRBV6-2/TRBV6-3 CASGNGVYNEQFF TGTGCCAGCGGAAATGGGGTTTACAATGAGCAGTTCTTC
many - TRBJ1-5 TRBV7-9 CASSWGQSNNQPQHF TGTGCCAGCAGCTGGGGACAATCCAACAATCAGCCCCAGCATTTT
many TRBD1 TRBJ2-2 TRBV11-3 CASSRDRGTGELFF TGTGCCAGCAGCCGGGACAGGGGGACCGGGGAGCTGTTTTTT